The 8 T cell receptor beta chains given below trace back to one sample, sequenced in a study of blood T cell repertoires in COVID-19. The protocol was immunoSEQ multiplex PCR, while the TCRdb copy is restricted to in-frame clones and leaves out a portion. The sample yields over 450,000 clones, 89% seen once. The sample consisted of peripheral blood. The origin of the receptors is a man younger than 35 with COVID-19, enrolled during active disease.

In this sample, this clone turned up a few times. This chain connects TRBV5-1 to TRBJ1-1, with no clear D. There are 15 residues in the CDR3. Between the trimmed V and J ends, which lost 1 base and 4 bases, there was a span of 14 bases. Per germline, CDR1 SGHRS and CDR2 YFSETQ. As DNA, the CDR3 is TGCGCCAGCAGCTTGTCCGCAATGGGCACCACTGAAGCTTTCTTT. Encoded protein: CASSLSAMGTTEAFF.

The gene calls are TRBV9 and TRBJ2-5; 8 bases are shared with TRBD2. This CDR3 has 15 amino acids. The germline gives CDR1 SGDLS, CDR2 YYNGEE. V was clipped by 4 bases and J by 3 bases; unmatched bases: 8. CDR3 amino acids: CASSSRGSGKETQYF. In nucleotides, the CDR3 is TGTGCCAGCAGCTCCCGGGGTAGCGGGAAAGAGACCCAGTACTTC.

This chain connects TRBV27 to TRBJ2-1; D might be TRBD2 (6 bases). The CDR3 length is 13 residues. Germline loops: CDR1 MNHEY, CDR2 SMNVEV (reference sequence). Trimming shortened V by 0 bases and J by 7 bases, and 7 bases separated the two germline ends. The CDR3 region is CASSLSRGNEQFF. The CDR3 nucleotides read TGTGCCAGCAGTTTATCCCGGGGGAATGAGCAGTTCTTC.

In regard to this clone: A much larger clone is a single base away; this may be a read error. The V and J genes are TRBV24-1 and TRBJ2-6; TRBD1 aligns across 8 bases. The junction had 3 bases not matched to a gene; V was cut back by 3 bases and J by 0 bases. The germline V gene has CDR1 KGHDR and CDR2 SFDVKD. The CDR3 is 17 residues long. CDR3 in amino acids: CATSDGQGTSGANVLTF. In DNA form, the CDR3 reads TGTGCCACCAGTGATGGACAGGGAACCTCTGGGGCCAACGTCCTGACTTTC.

This chain connects TRBV11-3 to TRBJ2-7; 12 bases align to TRBD2. The CDR3 contains 18 residues. Germline loops: CDR1 SGHNT, CDR2 YENEEA. The trim removed 0 bases at V and 6 bases at J, leaving 12 bases unmatched. The CDR3 nucleotides read TGTGCCAGCAGCTTAGAGTGGGGGGCTAGCGGGAGGGCCGGCGAGCAGTACTTC. Amino acid sequence: CASSLEWGASGRAGEQYF.

J is TRBJ2-7 and V is TRBV13; D is unclear. The CDR3 extends over 12 amino acids. Germline V gene lookup returns CDR1 PRHDT and CDR2 FYEKMQ (reference sequence). V lost 5 bases and J lost 4, with 9 bases in between. CDR3: CASSETSYEQYF. For the CDR3, the DNA is TGTGCCAGCAGCGAGACTTCTTACGAGCAGTACTTC.

J is TRBJ1-5 and V is TRBV12-3 or TRBV12-4; the D gene is possibly TRBD1 (6 bases). The V end was cut by 6 bases, the J end by 7 bases, with 13 bases between. This CDR3 has 13 residues. The CDR3 spells CASREQGKQPQHF. The DNA of the CDR3 is TGTGCCAGCAGAGAACAGGGTAAACAGCCCCAGCATTTT.

The sample holds one count of this clone. Other DNA sequences within the sample encode an identical CDR3. The J gene is TRBJ2-2, the V gene TRBV2, with D possibly matching TRBD2 (5 bases). Germline V gene sequence: CDR1 SNHLY, CDR2 FYNNEI. V lost 6 bases and J 0 bases, leaving 8 bases between the germline ends. CDR3 length: 14 residues. The CDR3 DNA reads as TGTGCCAGCAGGGGCGGGTCGAACACCGGGGAGCTGTTTTTT. This codes for CASRGGSNTGELFF.